A selection of T cell receptor beta chains follows, all from one sample in a study of blood T cell repertoires in COVID-19. Profiling relied on immunoSEQ multiplex PCR, and the TCRdb table lists in-frame clones only, not all of them. The sample has about 170,000 clones, roughly four fifths seen once. The sample was PBMCs or T cells enriched from blood (not recorded which). Receptors originate from a man between 45 and 60 years old who had recovered from COVID-19. Both conserved end residues are part of each CDR3. A D gene is named only where the DNA matches it firmly.

TRBV5-6	TRBJ1-5	-	CASSLGQFGQPQHF	TGTGCCAGCAGCTTGGGACAGTTTGGTCAGCCCCAGCATTTT
TRBV4-1	TRBJ1-2	-	CASSQDRAYGYTF	TGCGCCAGCAGCCAAGACAGGGCCTATGGCTACACCTTC
TRBV4-1	TRBJ2-1	TRBD2	CASLPVGAGGRNEQFF	TGCGCCAGCCTCCCCGTCGGGGCGGGGGGCCGCAATGAGCAGTTCTTC
TRBV12-3/TRBV12-4	TRBJ1-2	-	CASSHRVRGYTF	TGTGCCAGCAGTCACAGGGTCCGCGGCTACACCTTC
TRBV6-5	TRBJ1-5	-	CASRGVSNQPQHF	TGTGCCAGCAGAGGGGTAAGCAATCAGCCCCAGCATTTT
TRBV20-1	TRBJ1-2	-	CSASLGPRAGGYTF	TGCAGTGCTAGTCTCGGACCCCGGGCGGGTGGCTACACCTTC
TRBV10-3	TRBJ1-6	-	CAISESGGALNSPLHF	TGTGCCATCAGTGAGTCGGGAGGGGCACTGAATTCACCCCTCCACTTT
TRBV6-2/TRBV6-3	TRBJ2-7	-	CASSRSQGGSYEQYF	TGTGCCAGCAGTCGATCCCAGGGGGGCTCCTACGAGCAGTACTTC
TRBV28	TRBJ1-1	-	CASYPARGNTEAFF	TGTGCCAGCTATCCAGCCCGGGGGAACACTGAAGCTTTCTTT
TRBV19	TRBJ1-5	-	CASSLGLNQPQHF	TGTGCCAGTAGTCTGGGCTTAAATCAGCCCCAGCATTTT